This TCR beta chain was profiled in a study of cytomegalovirus exposure and HLA in healthy donors. As for the study in general: Genetic ancestry analysis placed around four fifths of the 300 to 400 donors that were genotyped in the Caucasian-associated cluster.

Regarding this clone: What it binds is not known.

Germline V gene data show CDR1 as LNHDA and CDR2 as SQIVND (reference sequence). The CDR3 contains 15 residues. Trimming cost V 5 bases and J 1 base, with 11 bases left between them. Unrecorded immune exposures were likely, despite nominal health at sampling. Amplification used 60 Vbeta primers and 13 Jbeta primers. Some clones are missing from TCRdb's copy, which holds only in-frame ones; the method was immunoSEQ multiplex PCR. Listed are some 72,000 clones; approximately 4.2% falls within the top ten. General observations from the study: Several of the most significant clusters appeared linked to common viral pathogens, based on a later analysis.

The source of this sequence is a man aged 30 to 39 in good health and CMV-seronegative. This chain uses TRBV19 with TRBJ1-4, with D maybe TRBD1 (6 bases). The sequenced material came from PBMCs. The CDR3 region is CASSFRTVTNEKLFF. The CDR3 DNA reads as TGTGCCAGTAGTTTCCGGACAGTAACTAATGAAAAACTGTTTTTT.